This is a list of T cell receptor beta chains from one sample in a study of T cell repertoires in cytomegalovirus infection. Their specific antigens are unknown. TCRdb re-called the reads with MiXCR, one entry per CDR3 protein. In the table there are about a million distinct CDR3 sequences, about a third of which are singletons. The input for sequencing was cultured CD8+ T cells from PBMCs, taken from culture after CMV antigen stimulation. The receptors here all came from a human donor in good health (CMV status not recorded). Some clones in this sample may be carry-over from other donors' samples. CDR3s include the opening cysteine and the closing phenylalanine or tryptophan. D genes are given only for firm matches. Clone size appears in some rows only: once, few, many, or a class for an expanded clone.

TRBJ2-7 many TRBD1 TRBV7-6 TGTGCCAGCAGCCCCGGGACAGGAGATTTCTACGAGCAGTACTTC CASSPGTGDFYEQYF
TRBJ2-7 few TRBD2 TRBV12-3/TRBV12-4 TGTGCCAGCAGCTCGACTAGCGGGGCATCCTACGAGCAGTACTTC CASSSTSGASYEQYF
TRBJ1-2 NA NA TRBV6-5 TGTGCCAGCACCTCCCGCCTGTTGGACTACACCTTC CASTSRLLDYTF
TRBJ2-5 NA TRBD2 TRBV14 TGTGCCAGCAGCCAAGTTTCTTCATTTACAACACTAGCGGGGGAAGAGACCCAGTACTTC CASSQVSSFTTLAGEETQYF
TRBJ2-1 NA TRBD2 TRBV7-7 TGTGCTAGCAGCCACGGACTAGCGGGCGATGAGCAGTTCTTC CASSHGLAGDEQFF
TRBJ2-3 few NA TRBV7-3 TGTGCCAGCAGCCCTTCGGGGCGGGGAAGCACAGATACGCAGTATTTT CASSPSGRGSTDTQYF
TRBJ2-1 few NA TRBV10-3 TGTGCCATCAGTGAGTCGATCTCGGGTGAGCAGTTCTTC CAISESISGEQFF
TRBJ2-2 few TRBD1 TRBV7-6 TGTGCCAGCACCTTAGGTTCATCAGGGGGCGAAGGCGCCGGGGAGCTGTTTTTT CASTLGSSGGEGAGELFF
TRBJ2-7 NA TRBD2 TRBV6-6 TGTGCCAGCAGTTACTCGACCAGCGGGGGGGTCTACGAGCAGTACTTC CASSYSTSGGVYEQYF
TRBJ1-5 NA TRBD1 TRBV7-8 TGTGCCAGCAGCCCGAGCAGCTGGACAGGGGACAATCAGCCCCAGCATTTT CASSPSSWTGDNQPQHF
TRBJ2-1 NA NA TRBV11-3 TGTGCCAGCAGCCCAAGCGGGTCCCTCTACAATGAGCAGTTCTTC CASSPSGSLYNEQFF
TRBJ2-2 NA NA TRBV20-1 TGCAGTGCTAGTGAAACAGGGTACACCGGGGAGCTGTTTTTT CSASETGYTGELFF
TRBJ2-2 NA NA TRBV19 TGTGCCAGTAGTATATACACTTCGAACACCGGGGAGCTGTTTTTT CASSIYTSNTGELFF
TRBJ2-2 many TRBD1 TRBV11-2 TGTGCCAGCAGCTCACTCTTAGGACAGGGGGAGGAACAAAACACCGGGGAGCTGTTTTTT CASSSLLGQGEEQNTGELFF
TRBJ2-3 many TRBD2 TRBV24-1 TGTGCCACCAGCGGGACTAGCCCCCCAGATACGCAGTATTTT CATSGTSPPDTQYF
TRBJ1-5 few NA TRBV12-3/TRBV12-4 TGTGCCAGCACCATAGGGGCGGGCCCCCAGCATTTT CASTIGAGPQHF
TRBJ2-1 few TRBD1 TRBV7-6 TGTGCCAGCAGCCGCACACGACAGGGAAAGAATGAGCAGTTCTTC CASSRTRQGKNEQFF
TRBJ2-1 NA NA TRBV7-9 TGTGCCAGCAGCTTCTATTTGTCAGGGCCCTACAATGAGCAGTTCTTC CASSFYLSGPYNEQFF
TRBJ1-2 NA TRBD1 TRBV6-8 TGTGCCAACAGTTATGGACAGGGGAATGTTGATGGCTACACCTTC CANSYGQGNVDGYTF
TRBJ1-1 few TRBD1 TRBV10-3 TGTGCCATCAGCTCAGAGGGACAGCCGAACACTGAAGCTTTCTTT CAISSEGQPNTEAFF
TRBJ1-2 NA NA TRBV15 TGTGCCACCAGCAGAGACCGGGGGGCAAGCTATGGCTACACCTTC CATSRDRGASYGYTF
TRBJ2-3 few TRBD2 TRBV7-9 TGTGCCAGCAGCTTAGTTGATAGCGGGGGGCCCTCAGATACGCAGTATTTT CASSLVDSGGPSDTQYF
TRBJ2-3 NA NA TRBV18 TGTGCCAGCTCACCAGCGGTATCTAGCACAGATACGCAGTATTTT CASSPAVSSTDTQYF
TRBJ2-3 NA TRBD2 TRBV23-1 TGCGCCAGACATAAGCGGGGGCGTTTGCGGGGAAGCACAGATACGCAGTATTTT CARHKRGRLRGSTDTQYF
TRBJ2-3 NA NA TRBV6-5 TGTGCCAGCAGTCCCCAGGGGCGCGGCACAGATACGCAGTATTTT CASSPQGRGTDTQYF
TRBJ1-4 few NA TRBV14 TGTGCCAGCAGTCAAGATGCTCTATCCGGGCCAAAACTGTTTTTT CASSQDALSGPKLFF
TRBJ2-4 NA NA TRBV6-2/TRBV6-3 TGTGCCAGCAGTTATGTACAGTGGAACATTCAGTACTTC CASSYVQWNIQYF
TRBJ2-7 many TRBD1 TRBV7-9 TGTGCCAGCAGCCCCTCCGGACAGGCGCACTCCTACGAGCAGTACTTC CASSPSGQAHSYEQYF
TRBJ2-6 few NA TRBV7-3 TGTGCCAGCAGCTCTAGAGGCGGGGCCAACGTCCTGACTTTC CASSSRGGANVLTF
TRBJ2-7 NA TRBD1 TRBV7-3 TGTGCCAGCAGTTCCACGGACAGGGGCTCCTACGAGCAGTACTTC CASSSTDRGSYEQYF
TRBJ1-1 NA TRBD1 TRBV4-3 TGCGCCAGCAGCCAAGATAATCTCGGGACAGGGAACACTGAAGCTTTCTTT CASSQDNLGTGNTEAFF
TRBJ2-7 NA TRBD1 TRBV6-1 TGTGCCAGCAGCCTTAGGGACAGCGGCTACGAGCAGTACTTC CASSLRDSGYEQYF
TRBJ1-1 NA TRBD1 TRBV6-5 TGTGCCAGCAGTTACTCGGCAGGGGGCTACACTGAAGCTTTCTTT CASSYSAGGYTEAFF
TRBJ2-3 few TRBD1 TRBV20-1 TGCAGTCCACCCGCCAGGGGGCGCACAGATACGCAGTATTTT CSPPARGRTDTQYF
TRBJ2-1 few TRBD1 TRBV11-2 TGTGCCAGCAGCCCCGACAGGGGGTTAAATGAGCAGTTCTTC CASSPDRGLNEQFF
TRBJ1-1 NA TRBD1 TRBV12-3/TRBV12-4 TGTGCCAACAGGCTGGACAGGGGGACTGAAGCTTTCTTT CANRLDRGTEAFF
TRBJ1-2 NA TRBD1 TRBV2 TGTGCCAGCAGACCGACGGGACAGCTACAAGGTGGCTACACCTTC CASRPTGQLQGGYTF
TRBJ2-7 NA TRBD1 TRBV27 TGTGCCAGCAGTTTATCTTTTACGCCGACAGGGCCCTACGAGCAGTACTTC CASSLSFTPTGPYEQYF
TRBJ1-1 NA NA TRBV14 TGTGCCAGCAGCCAGTCTGGTTTAGAAGCTTTCTTT CASSQSGLEAFF
TRBJ2-3 NA TRBD2 TRBV27 TGTGCCAGCAGTTTCGTGACTAGCGGGGGGGCGTTGGATACGCAGTATTTT CASSFVTSGGALDTQYF
TRBJ2-5 NA NA TRBV7-9 TGTGCCAGCACCCATGCTAAGGGCCTCATCCTCTTGGGAGAGACCCAGTACTTC CASTHAKGLILLGETQYF
TRBJ1-5 NA NA TRBV6-5 TGTGCCAGCGGCGAACTCGGGGGTCAGCCCCAGCATTTT CASGELGGQPQHF
TRBJ2-1 few NA TRBV9 TGTGCCAGCAGCGTAGACGGGGCTAGCTCCTACAATGAGCAGTTCTTC CASSVDGASSYNEQFF
TRBJ2-5 NA NA TRBV6-5 TGTGCCAGCAGTTACTCCGGGACCTCTGCGGAGACCCAGTACTTC CASSYSGTSAETQYF
TRBJ1-2 few NA TRBV7-9 TGTGCCAGCAGCTTACTGGGGGTGTCGGCTAACTATGGCTACACCTTC CASSLLGVSANYGYTF